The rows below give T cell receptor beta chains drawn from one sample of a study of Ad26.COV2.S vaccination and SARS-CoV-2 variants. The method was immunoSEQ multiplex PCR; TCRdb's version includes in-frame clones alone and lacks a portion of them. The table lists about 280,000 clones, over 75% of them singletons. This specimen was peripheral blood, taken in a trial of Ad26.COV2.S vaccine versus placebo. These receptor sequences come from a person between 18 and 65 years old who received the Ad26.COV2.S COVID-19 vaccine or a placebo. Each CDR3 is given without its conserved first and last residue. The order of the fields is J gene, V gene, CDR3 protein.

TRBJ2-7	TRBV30	AWSRGYEQY
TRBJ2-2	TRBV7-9	ASSLVQNTGELF
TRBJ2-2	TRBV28	ASIPGTRSGELF
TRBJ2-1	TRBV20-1	SAPRLNEQF
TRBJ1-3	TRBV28	ASSPTPGDYSGNTIY
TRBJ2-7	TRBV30	AWSPTYLLYEQY
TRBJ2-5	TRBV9	ASSVSRQETQY
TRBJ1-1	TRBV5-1	ASSRDGLNTEAF
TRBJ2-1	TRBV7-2	ASSLRMGAAGNEQF
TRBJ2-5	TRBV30	AWSVVQGGGETQY
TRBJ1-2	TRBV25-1	ASSDWPGVEGYT
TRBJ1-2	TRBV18	ASTVGQANYGYT
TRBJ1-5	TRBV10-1	ARKGQPQH
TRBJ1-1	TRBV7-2	ASSLIAGATEAF
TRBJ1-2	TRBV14	ARDREVSWYGYT
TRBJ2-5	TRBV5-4	ASMLRTGFSGRVETQY
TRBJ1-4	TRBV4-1	ASSQGTVATNEKLF
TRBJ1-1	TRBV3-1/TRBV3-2	ASSSRRQGTDEAF
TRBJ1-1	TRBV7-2	ASSLIDRNTEAF
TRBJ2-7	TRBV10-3	AISEPSASPRRYEQY
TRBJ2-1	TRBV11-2	ASSRGGSSYNEQF
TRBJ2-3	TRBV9	ASSVDRGRTDTQY
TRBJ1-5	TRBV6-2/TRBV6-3	ASSSSRSGHQPQH
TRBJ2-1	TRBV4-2	ASSQVGLAENNEQF
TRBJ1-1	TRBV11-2	ASSRDGLMNTEAF
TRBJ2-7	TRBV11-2	ASSLDGGRLLYEQY
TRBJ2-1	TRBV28	ASSFEGVEQF
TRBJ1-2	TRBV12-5	ASGLAGDRRGYT
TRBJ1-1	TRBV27	ASSFSVGMNTEAF
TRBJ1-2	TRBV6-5	ASTSGALLNYGYT
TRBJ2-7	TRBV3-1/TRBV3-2	ASSRGLAGGLYEQY
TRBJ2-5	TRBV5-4	ASSFSTSGIETQY
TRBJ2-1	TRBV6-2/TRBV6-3	ASSYGPSGEQF
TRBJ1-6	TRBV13	ASSRVGPLH
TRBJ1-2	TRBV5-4	ASSPYTAGVGYT
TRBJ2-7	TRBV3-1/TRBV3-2	ASSLTSGRYEQY
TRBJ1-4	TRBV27	ASSKPGEEKLF
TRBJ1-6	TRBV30	AWSVPAPNSPLH
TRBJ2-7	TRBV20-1	SARVQKEQY
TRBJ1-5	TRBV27	ASSLRQNQPQH
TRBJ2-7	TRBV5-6	ASSSTGYEQY